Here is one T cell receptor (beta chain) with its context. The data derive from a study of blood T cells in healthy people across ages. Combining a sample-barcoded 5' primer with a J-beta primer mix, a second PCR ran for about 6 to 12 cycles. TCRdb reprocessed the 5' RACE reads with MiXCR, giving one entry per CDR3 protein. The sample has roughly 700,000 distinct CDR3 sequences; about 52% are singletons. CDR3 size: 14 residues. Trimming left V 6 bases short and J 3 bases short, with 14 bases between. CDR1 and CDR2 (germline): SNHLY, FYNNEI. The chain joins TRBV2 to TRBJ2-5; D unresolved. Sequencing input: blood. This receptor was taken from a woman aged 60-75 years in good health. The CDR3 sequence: CASRGRSSEETQYF. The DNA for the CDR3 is TGTGCCAGCAGAGGCAGGTCAAGTGAAGAGACCCAGTACTTC.